These 25 T cell receptor beta chains were all obtained from the same sample, sequenced in a study of technical replicates of blood from a few donors. Sequencing was performed with immunoSEQ multiplex PCR; in TCRdb, only in-frame clones are kept and a portion is missing. The sample yields 87,000 or so clones, 95% seen once. Sequenced: T cells isolated from PBMCs. These receptors all stem from a human donor in good health.

This chain connects TRBV19 to TRBJ1-2; TRBD1 agrees at 10 bases. This CDR3 is 15 amino acids long. Germline CDR1 is LNHDA and CDR2 is SQIVND (reference sequence). Trimming took 6 bases from V and 2 from J; bases not matched to a gene: 6. The DNA of the CDR3 is TGTGCCAGTAGCACGGACAGGGGGTTGAACTATGGCTACACCTTC. Its protein is CASSTDRGLNYGYTF.

The rearrangement uses TRBV19 and TRBJ1-3; D uncertain. The CDR3 has 13 amino acids. The germline gives CDR1 LNHDA, CDR2 SQIVND (reference sequence). With 8 bases removed from V and 0 bases from J, the gap between germline ends came to 8 bases. The CDR3 loop is CASQVASGNTIYF. The CDR3, as DNA: TGTGCCAGTCAGGTGGCCTCTGGAAACACCATATATTTT.

The chain employs TRBV7-2 and TRBJ2-7; a possible D gene is TRBD1 (6 bases). This CDR3 region has 17 residues. Per germline, CDR1 SGHTA and CDR2 FQGNSA. V was trimmed by 4 bases and J by 6 bases, leaving 25 bases between them. The CDR3 region has the DNA TGTGCCAGCAGCTACGTATATTGCCTAGGTACAGGGTGCGAGCAGTACTTC. This gives the protein CASSYVYCLGTGCEQYF.

The rearrangement uses TRBV30 and TRBJ1-1; TRBD1 is a possible D gene (6 bases). Trimming took 3 bases from V and 0 from J, leaving 8 bases between them. CDR1 is GTSNPN, CDR2 SVGIG, per germline (reference sequence). The CDR3 covers 13 residues. The CDR3 spells CAWSGTLNTEAFF. DNA of the CDR3: TGTGCCTGGAGCGGGACACTGAACACTGAAGCTTTCTTT.

This sequence joins TRBV4-3 and TRBJ2-7, with TRBD2 identical over 11 bases. The CDR3 covers 16 residues. Germline CDR1 LGHNA, CDR2 YSLEER. Trimming took 5 bases from V and 3 from J; bases not matched to a gene: 9. CDR3 bases: TGCGCCAGCAGCAAGGCACAAGGGACTAGCGGCTACGAGCAGTACTTC. Its protein is CASSKAQGTSGYEQYF.

This chain links TRBV7-3 with TRBJ2-1, with 8 bases aligning to TRBD2. This CDR3 comprises 16 residues. From germline, CDR1 is SGHTA and CDR2 FQGTGA. J lost 9 bases, V lost 2 bases, and 12 bases had no gene match. CDR3 loop: CASSLVSGTSSSEQFF. The CDR3 bases are TGTGCCAGCAGCTTAGTCTCCGGGACTAGTTCTAGTGAGCAGTTCTTC.

V is TRBV2 and J is TRBJ2-7, with D tentatively TRBD2 (5 bases). Germline V lookup: CDR1 SNHLY, CDR2 FYNNEI. CDR3 length: 13 amino acids. Between the trimmed V and J ends, which lost 3 bases and 4 bases, there was a span of 10 bases. This CDR3 is CASSEREMYEQYF. CDR3 nucleotides: TGTGCCAGCAGTGAGAGGGAAATGTACGAGCAGTACTTC.

This clone was seen a single time. The V call is TRBV7-9, the J call TRBJ1-1, with no clear D. Germline V gene data show CDR1 as SEHNR and CDR2 as FQNEAQ (reference sequence). Trimming left V 5 bases short and J 11 bases short, with 9 bases between. This CDR3 is 10 amino acids long. The CDR3 spells CASSPFVAFF. CDR3 nucleotide sequence: TGTGCCAGCAGCCCCTTCGTTGCTTTCTTT.

This clone appeared a few times. The chain joins TRBV12-5 to TRBJ2-5; 8 bases are a match to TRBD1. CDR1 LGHNT and CDR2 FRNRAP come from the germline V gene. The CDR3 totals 12 residues. V was pared by 6 bases and J by 5 bases, with 2 bases of the junction left unmatched. DNA of the CDR3: TGTGCTAGTGGGTGGACAGGGGAGACCCAGTACTTC. It specifies CASGWTGETQYF.

CDR3: CASSGPFYEQYF. The DNA of the CDR3 is TGTGCCAGCAGCGGGCCGTTCTACGAGCAGTACTTC. The chain employs TRBV5-6 and TRBJ2-7, with D uncertain. Germline V gene lookup returns CDR1 SGHDT and CDR2 YYEEEE. This CDR3 has 12 amino acids. Trimming removed 4 bases from V and 3 bases from J, with 8 bases in between.

This clone has only one observation. This rearrangement joins TRBV4-1 to TRBJ2-7; possibly TRBD1 for D (6 bases). Per the germline V gene, CDR1 is MGHRA and CDR2 is YSYEKL. Between the trimmed V and J ends, which lost 1 base and 2 bases, there was a span of 15 bases. The CDR3 has 16 amino acids. The CDR3 protein is CASSQGRTAKAYEQYF. CDR3 DNA: TGCGCCAGCAGCCAAGGTAGGACAGCAAAAGCCTACGAGCAGTACTTC.

The J gene is TRBJ2-4, the V gene TRBV15, with TRBD2 identical over 8 bases. The CDR3 is made up of 14 amino acids. Trimming took 5 bases from V and 8 from J; bases not matched to a gene: 8. Germline V gene sequence: CDR1 LNHNV, CDR2 YYDKDF (reference sequence). This CDR3 reads CATSAGLASDIQYF. The CDR3 coding sequence is TGTGCCACCAGCGCAGGACTAGCATCGGACATTCAGTACTTC.

V is TRBV6-1 and J is TRBJ2-7; the D gene is possibly TRBD1 (6 bases). This CDR3 has 14 amino acids. V lost 4 bases and J lost 2, with 12 bases in between. Looked up from germline, CDR1 is MNHNS and CDR2 is SASEGT. In DNA, the CDR3 is TGTGCCAGCAGTGCCCGGGACACCGCCTACGAGCAGTACTTC. This codes for CASSARDTAYEQYF.

This chain joins TRBV19 and TRBJ1-1, with 11 bases identical to TRBD1. The CDR3 contains 15 residues. Losses at the gene ends were 5 bases for V and 4 bases for J; bases not matched to a gene: 6. The germline CDR1 and CDR2 sequences are LNHDA and SQIVND (reference sequence). Here the CDR3 DNA reads TGTGCCAGTAGTGTCCCAGGGACAGGGGGCACTGAAGCTTTCTTT. Translating gives CASSVPGTGGTEAFF.

The gene calls are TRBV7-6 and TRBJ1-5; D gene unclear. The V gene's germline CDR1 is SGHVS and CDR2 FNYEAQ. The CDR3 runs 13 residues. Deletions cut 1 base from V and 4 bases from J, with 5 bases between. CDR3 coding DNA: TGTGCCAGCAGCTTAGATCTTAATCAGCCCCAGCATTTT. Translation: CASSLDLNQPQHF.

The chain couples TRBV19 to TRBJ2-2, with TRBD1 matching 8 bases. Looked up from germline, CDR1 is LNHDA and CDR2 is SQIVND (reference sequence). J gave up 6 bases and V 7 bases, and 10 bases lay outside the gene matches. There are 15 residues in the CDR3. The DNA for the CDR3 is TGTGCCAGTAAAGAGGCAGGGGGCAGGGCCGGGGAGCTGTTTTTT. It codes for CASKEAGGRAGELFF.

The chain has TRBV5-1 and TRBJ2-1, with D possibly TRBD2 on 5 matching bases. With 2 bases removed from V and 8 bases from J, the gap between germline ends came to 23 bases. CDR1 SGHRS and CDR2 YFSETQ come from the germline V gene. This CDR3 comprises 17 residues. DNA of the CDR3: TGCGCCAGCAGCTTTGGACGCCCGGACCAAGGAGGCGATGAGCAGTTCTTC. This gives the protein CASSFGRPDQGGDEQFF.

The rearrangement joins TRBV28 to TRBJ1-5, with 9 positions matching TRBD1. This CDR3 is built from 16 residues. Unmatched junction bases numbered 11, after V lost 7 bases and J lost 4 bases. Germline assignment: CDR1 MDHEN and CDR2 SYDVKM. The CDR3: CASTDDRGGWNQPQHF. For the CDR3, the DNA is TGTGCCAGCACAGATGACAGGGGGGGATGGAATCAGCCCCAGCATTTT.

The V and J genes are TRBV7-2 and TRBJ2-1; 9 bases fit TRBD2. The CDR3 totals 17 residues. Germline CDR1 SGHTA, CDR2 FQGNSA. The V and J ends lost 1 base and 8 bases, in that order; junction bases with no gene match: 12. This CDR3 reads CASSLGGPASGMDEQFF. As DNA, the CDR3 is TGTGCCAGCAGCTTAGGGGGACCGGCTAGCGGGATGGATGAGCAGTTCTTC.

The chain joins TRBV27 to TRBJ2-1; TRBD2 is a possible D gene (5 bases). Germline assignment: CDR1 MNHEY and CDR2 SMNVEV (reference sequence). This CDR3 region has 14 residues. V was shortened by 4 bases and J by 3 bases, with 10 bases between the two germline ends. The CDR3 loop is CASSSPRDYNEQFF. CDR3 nucleotide sequence: TGTGCCAGCAGTTCCCCCCGGGACTACAATGAGCAGTTCTTC.

On this clone: Germline and junction disagree at one end, which may indicate a read error. This sequence joins TRBV7-7 and TRBJ2-3, with 7 nucleotides matching TRBD2. This CDR3 is built from 14 residues. In germline, CDR1 is SSHAT, CDR2 FNYEAQ (reference sequence). The CDR3 DNA follows: TGTGCTAGCAGCTTAGGACTAGTGGGAGATACGCAGTATTTT. Translated, it gives CASSLGLVGDTQYF.

V gene TRBV2 combines with J gene TRBJ1-2, with 8 bases lining up with TRBD1. The germline V gene has CDR1 SNHLY and CDR2 FYNNEI. The J segment lost 3 bases and the V segment lost 6 bases, leaving 9 bases of the junction unmatched. CDR3 length equals 15 residues. As DNA, the CDR3 is TGTGCCAGCAGGCCCCCGGGACAGGTGGACTATGGCTACACCTTC. Translating gives CASRPPGQVDYGYTF.

The V call is TRBV6-1, the J call TRBJ1-2; no reliable D call. Trimming cost V 5 bases and J 3 bases, with 4 bases left between them. Looked up from germline, CDR1 is MNHNS and CDR2 is SASEGT. The CDR3 is made up of 11 amino acids. The CDR3 is CASSFYYGYTF. As DNA, the CDR3 is TGTGCCAGCAGTTTCTACTATGGCTACACCTTC.

This chain uses TRBV27 with TRBJ2-7; 7 bases line up with TRBD2. The CDR3 length is 15 residues. J gave up 0 bases and V 3 bases, and 5 bases lay outside the gene matches. Germline assignment: CDR1 MNHEY and CDR2 SMNVEV (reference sequence). CDR3 protein: CASSLLAVFSYEQYF. The CDR3 DNA is TGTGCCAGCAGTTTGCTAGCGGTCTTCTCCTACGAGCAGTACTTC.

This clone appeared a single time. The chain recombines TRBV19 with TRBJ2-1; 11 bases line up with TRBD2. The V gene end was trimmed by 6 bases and the J gene end by 1 base; junction bases not matched to a gene: 2. The CDR3 has 15 amino acids. Germline CDR1 and CDR2: LNHDA and SQIVND (reference sequence). This CDR3 reads CASRLAGVSYNEQFF. Here the CDR3 DNA reads TGTGCCAGTAGACTAGCGGGAGTTTCCTACAATGAGCAGTTCTTC.